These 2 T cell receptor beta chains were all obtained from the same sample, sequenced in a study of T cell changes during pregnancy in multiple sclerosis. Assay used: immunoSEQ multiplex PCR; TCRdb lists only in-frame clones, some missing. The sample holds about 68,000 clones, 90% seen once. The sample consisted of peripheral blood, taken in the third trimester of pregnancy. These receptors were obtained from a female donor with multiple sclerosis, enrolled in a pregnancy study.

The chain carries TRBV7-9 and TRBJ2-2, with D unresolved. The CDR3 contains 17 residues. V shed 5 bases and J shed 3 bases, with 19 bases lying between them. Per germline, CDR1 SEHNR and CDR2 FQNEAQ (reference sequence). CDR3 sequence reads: CASSPHTLLLDTGELFF. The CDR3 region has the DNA TGTGCCAGCAGCCCCCACACCCTTTTGTTGGACACCGGGGAGCTGTTTTTT.

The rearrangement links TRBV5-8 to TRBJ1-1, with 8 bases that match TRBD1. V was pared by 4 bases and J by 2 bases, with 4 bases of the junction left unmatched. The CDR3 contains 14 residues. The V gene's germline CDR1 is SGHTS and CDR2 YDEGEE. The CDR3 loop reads CASSPRGRNTEAFF. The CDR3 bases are TGTGCCAGCAGCCCCAGGGGGCGAAACACTGAAGCTTTCTTT.